The 10 T cell receptor beta chains reported below all come from one sample, sequenced in a study of T cells in Graves' hyperthyroidism and ophthalmopathy. Amplified TCR beta CDR3 regions derived from RNA transcripts. The HTBI primer set drove a first-round RT-PCR of the TCR CDR3. Each CDR3 protein gets one entry after TCRdb re-called the multiplex PCR reads with MiXCR. The sample carries more than 650,000 distinct CDR3 sequences, less than 15% recorded once. Sample: blood. Receptors originate from a woman between 18 and 29 years old with Graves' hyperthyroidism.

Many counts were recorded for this clonotype. This chain connects TRBV9 to TRBJ2-5; D is uncertain. Trimming stripped 3 bases from V and 2 bases from J, with 11 bases between. Germline V lookup: CDR1 SGDLS, CDR2 YYNGEE. This CDR3 region has 14 residues. The CDR3 is CASSARAQQETQYF. In DNA form, the CDR3 reads TGTGCCAGCAGCGCAAGGGCCCAGCAAGAGACCCAGTACTTC.

This chain connects TRBV28 to TRBJ2-1; 7 bases align to TRBD1. The CDR3 spans 20 residues. Trimming took 3 bases from V and 7 from J; bases not matched to a gene: 24. CDR1 and CDR2 (germline): MDHEN, SYDVKM. CDR3: CASSFYPTTENEDRWNEQFF. DNA of the CDR3: TGTGCCAGCAGTTTTTACCCCACCACCGAAAACGAGGACAGGTGGAATGAGCAGTTCTTC.

This clonotype was counted at least ten times. This chain connects TRBV11-2 to TRBJ2-1; D is possibly TRBD2 (6 bases). This CDR3 is 15 amino acids long. The germline CDR1 and CDR2 sequences are SGHAT and FQNNGV. The V end was cut by 5 bases, the J end by 9 bases, with 20 bases between. The CDR3 region is CASSGGDGKVFEQFF. The CDR3 coding sequence is TGTGCCAGCAGCGGCGGGGACGGCAAGGTATTTGAGCAGTTCTTC.

This clonotype was detected a few times. The chain employs TRBV7-9 and TRBJ1-2; 7 positions agree with TRBD1. This CDR3 has 12 amino acids. V dropped 4 bases and J dropped 7; count of bases not matched to a gene: 3. CDR1 and CDR2 (germline): SEHNR, FQNEAQ (reference sequence). The DNA of the CDR3 is TGTGCCAGCAGCTCGGACAGGCCTGGCTACACCTTC. Its protein is CASSSDRPGYTF.

This clonotype has a count of ten or more. The CDR3 loop reads CASSFEGLYVYPNEKLFF. The CDR3 DNA sequence: TGTGCCAGCAGTTTCGAGGGCCTCTATGTGTATCCTAATGAAAAACTGTTTTTT. This chain uses TRBV12-3 or TRBV12-4 with TRBJ1-4; D is unresolved. The CDR3 has 18 residues. Trimming took off 3 bases at V and 3 bases at J, with 20 bases between the two ends.

V usage is TRBV6-2 or TRBV6-3 and J usage is TRBJ1-5; unclear D gene. Germline CDR1 MNHEY, CDR2 SVGEGT. The ends were cut back, 3 bases at V and 1 base at J, with 10 bases in the middle. CDR3 length equals 15 residues. CDR3 amino acids: CASSYEHLSNQPQHF. In DNA form, the CDR3 reads TGTGCCAGCAGTTATGAACACCTGAGCAATCAGCCCCAGCATTTT.

This clonotype was observed many times. The genes are TRBV5-5 and TRBJ1-1, with 8 bases that match TRBD1. The CDR3 has 14 amino acids. V lost 2 bases, J lost 5 bases, and 5 bases stayed unmatched. The V gene's germline CDR1 is SGHKS and CDR2 YYEKEE (reference sequence). The CDR3 DNA reads TGTGCCAGCAGCTTTGGACAGGGAGTAACTGAAGCTTTCTTT. Its translation is CASSFGQGVTEAFF. Combining the CDR3 with reference TRBV5-5 and TRBJ1-1 gives the whole variable domain DAGVTQSPTHLIKTRGQQVTLRCSPISGHKSVSWYQQVLGQGPQFIFQYYEKEERGRGNFPDRFSARQFPNYSSELNVNALLLGDSALYLCASSFGQGVTEAFFGQGTRLTVV.

This clonotype was counted ten times or more. This rearrangement joins TRBV30 to TRBJ2-7; TRBD1 is a possible D gene (5 bases). Germline assignment: CDR1 GTSNPN and CDR2 SVGIG (reference sequence). The CDR3 totals 12 residues. Trimming stripped 1 base from V and 5 bases from J, with 9 bases between. CDR3 protein: CAWSGQYNEQYF. The CDR3 DNA sequence: TGTGCCTGGAGTGGACAGTACAACGAGCAGTACTTC.

The rearrangement links TRBV5-1 to TRBJ2-3; D remains unclear. The V gene's germline CDR1 is SGHRS and CDR2 YFSETQ. The CDR3 loop spans 16 amino acids. With 0 bases removed from V and 0 bases from J, the gap between germline ends came to 11 bases. The CDR3 region has the DNA TGCGCCAGCAGCTTGGATTCGAAACGAAGCACAGATACGCAGTATTTT. It encodes CASSLDSKRSTDTQYF.

This clonotype came up many times. The genes are TRBV2 and TRBJ2-2; TRBD2 matches 8 bases. The V and J ends lost 7 bases and 2 bases, in that order; junction bases with no gene match: 6. Germline CDR1 reads SNHLY; CDR2 reads FYNNEI. CDR3 length: 15 amino acids. The CDR3 nucleotides are TGTGCCAGCACAGGACTAGCAGTCAACACCGGGGAGCTGTTTTTT. The encoded protein is CASTGLAVNTGELFF.